This T cell receptor beta chain is drawn from a study of a mutant IDH1 vaccine in newly diagnosed glioma. Overall study: Initiation of the vaccine course occurred 4-6 weeks after radiotherapy alone, or alongside temozolomide cycles. Averaging roughly 40 years of age, treated patients were about 60% male and approximately 38% female. It was radiotherapy, temozolomide, or both that patients received previously, with most receiving both.

This CDR3 is 14 amino acids long. The germline CDR1 and CDR2 sequences are SEHNR and FQNEAQ (reference sequence). V lost 5 bases and J lost 3, with 13 bases in between. Libraries were prepared by immunoSEQ multiplex PCR; TCRdb keeps only in-frame clonotypes and omits some of them. The table lists about 11,000 clones, around 81% of them singletons. Sample time point: week 47, end of study. Topical imiquimod accompanied each vaccine dose, which consisted of 300 ug of mutant IDH1 20-mer peptide. Turning to this clone: What it binds is not known.

The receptor comes from a young man with glioma. V is TRBV7-9 and J is TRBJ1-2; tentatively, D is TRBD1 (5 bases). Material: PBMCs, obtained from a glioma patient whose treatment included an IDH1 peptide vaccine. The CDR3 loop is CASSKLGRDYGYTF. The CDR3, as DNA: TGTGCCAGCAGCAAGCTGGGACGAGACTATGGCTACACCTTC.